This T cell receptor (beta chain) stems from a study of blood T cell repertoires in COVID-19. The wider study: Sources were T cells, B-cell-depleted T cells, or PBMCs; the material itself was cDNA or gDNA.

The cohort comprised adults aged 18 to 89 years residing in about 25 US areas. Cohorts were determined from participant-reported clinical history. Under the authors' procedure: Amplification of reference gene primers was used by the study to estimate nucleated cell counts. Repertoires were generated with immunoSEQ multiplex PCR, while TCRdb's copy carries only in-frame clones and drops some. The V and J calls and the clone size are those of that table, but D and trimming were determined from the DNA. Among roughly 400,000 clones listed, 75% to 90% were seen once. Germline values: CDR1 SEHNR, CDR2 FQNEAQ (reference sequence). The CDR3 is made up of 12 amino acids. Trimming removed 5 bases at V and 8 bases at J, with 9 bases between.

This chain links TRBV7-9 with TRBJ1-4; D gene unclear. The sequence was obtained from a man aged 25-45 years who had recovered from COVID-19. The source material was PBMCs or T cells enriched from blood (not recorded which). The CDR3 sequence: CASSVLREKLFF. CDR3 sequence (DNA): TGTGCCAGCAGCGTTTTGAGGGAAAAACTGTTTTTT.